One sample yielded the 26 T cell receptor beta chains listed below, sequenced in a study of T-cell memory formation after mild COVID-19. Each CDR3 protein is one row after TCRdb ran MiXCR on the 5' RACE reads. The table includes roughly 200,000 distinct CDR3 sequences, roughly 16% detected once. Sequenced material: PBMCs or a T cell subset sorted from them (not recorded which). The receptors come from an adult woman who had mild COVID-19 (a few samples of this study predate the infection). Cell type and time point are not known.

This clonotype has only a few counts. The V gene is TRBV5-8, the J gene TRBJ1-1, with 8 nucleotides matching TRBD1. Germline V gene data show CDR1 as SGHTS and CDR2 as YDEGEE. The CDR3 runs to 15 residues. V dropped 4 bases and J dropped 6; count of bases not matched to a gene: 11. The CDR3 is CASSGYRGGLPEAFF. The CDR3 bases are TGTGCCAGCAGCGGGTACAGGGGGGGGCTCCCTGAAGCTTTCTTT.

The chain carries TRBV24-1 and TRBJ2-1; the match to TRBD1 covers 9 bases. The germline V gene has CDR1 KGHDR and CDR2 SFDVKD. This CDR3 is built from 13 residues. V dropped 3 bases and J dropped 15; count of bases not matched to a gene: 8. The CDR3 coding sequence is TGTGCCACCAGTGATCCTCCCGGGACAGGGCTGTTCTTC. It is translated as CATSDPPGTGLFF.

This chain connects TRBV6-5 to TRBJ2-1; TRBD1 or TRBD2 may be the D gene (5 bases each). The CDR3 contains 17 residues. Germline assignment: CDR1 MNHEY and CDR2 SVGAGI. Trimming took off 6 bases at V and 4 bases at J, with 22 bases between the two ends. The CDR3 region has the DNA TGTGCCAGCAGCAACCTTCGCCGGGGCCAACAGTACAATGAGCAGTTCTTC. This sequence encodes CASSNLRRGQQYNEQFF.

This clonotype turned up a few times. The rearrangement joins TRBV11-2 to TRBJ1-1; D remains ambiguous. Deletions cut 6 bases from V and 3 bases from J, with 11 bases between. The CDR3 length is 13 residues. Germline lookup yields CDR1 SGHAT and CDR2 FQNNGV. The CDR3 spells CASRTPRDTEAFF. In DNA, the CDR3 is TGTGCCAGCAGGACACCCCGGGACACTGAAGCTTTCTTT.

This clonotype was detected only a few times. The genes are TRBV5-1 and TRBJ2-1, with a possible D match to TRBD2 (6 bases). V lost 5 bases to trimming and J lost 8 bases, with 17 bases between them. The CDR3 is 14 amino acids. Germline lookup yields CDR1 SGHRS and CDR2 YFSETQ. In DNA, the CDR3 is TGCGCCAGCAGTACGGGTGGCAGGGACTATGAGCAGTTCTTC. Encoded protein: CASSTGGRDYEQFF. Complete variable domain (other parts from reference TRBV5-1 and TRBJ2-1): KAGVTQTPRYLIKTRGQQVTLSCSPISGHRSVSWYQQTPGQGLQFLFEYFSETQRNKGNFPGRFSGRQFSNSRSEMNVSTLELGDSALYLCASSTGGRDYEQFFGPGTRLTVL.

This clonotype was seen ten or more times. The chain couples TRBV3-1 to TRBJ1-2; 8 bases fit TRBD1. Germline lookup yields CDR1 LGHDT and CDR2 YNNKEL (reference sequence). The CDR3 sequence is 15 residues long. Trimming took 5 bases from V and 3 from J; bases not matched to a gene: 8. This CDR3 is CASSGQNRGDYGYTF. The CDR3 nucleotides are TGTGCCAGCAGCGGACAGAACAGGGGGGACTATGGCTACACCTTC.

This clonotype occurred a few times. The V and J genes are TRBV6-6 and TRBJ2-1; D not resolved. CDR1 MNHNY and CDR2 SVGAGI come from the germline V gene (reference sequence). Trimming took 0 bases from V and 7 from J, leaving 13 bases between them. This CDR3 has 15 residues. Here the CDR3 reads CASSYSGSTGNEQFF. In DNA form, the CDR3 reads TGTGCCAGCAGTTACTCTGGGTCGACCGGGAATGAGCAGTTCTTC.

This clonotype was seen at least ten times. The gene calls are TRBV12-3 or TRBV12-4 and TRBJ2-7; D is perhaps TRBD1 (6 bases). Trimming took off 3 bases at V and 3 bases at J, with 12 bases between the two ends. CDR3 length: 14 residues. The CDR3 protein is CASSFHHRVYEQYF. In DNA form, the CDR3 reads TGTGCCAGCAGTTTTCATCACAGGGTCTACGAGCAGTACTTC.

This chain connects TRBV11-3 to TRBJ1-1; D is uncertain. Trimming took 5 bases from V and 4 from J, leaving 14 bases between them. CDR1 is SGHNT, CDR2 YENEEA, per germline. This CDR3 spans 14 amino acids. The CDR3 DNA reads TGTGCCAGCAGCCCGGACCCCGAGAGCACTGAAGCTTTCTTT. This sequence encodes CASSPDPESTEAFF. The variable domain in full, completed from reference TRBV11-3 and TRBJ1-1, reads EAGVVQSPRYKIIEKKQPVAFWCNPISGHNTLYWYLQNLGQGPELLIRYENEEAVDDSQLPKDRFSAERLKGVDSTLKIQPAELGDSAVYLCASSPDPESTEAFFGQGTRLTVV.

The chain links TRBV30 to TRBJ2-7; 11 bases fit TRBD2. CDR3 length: 13 amino acids. Germline CDR1 is GTSNPN and CDR2 is SVGIG (reference sequence). J gave up 6 bases and V 2 bases, and 3 bases lay outside the gene matches. CDR3 sequence reads: CAWSRLAGGEQYF. The CDR3 nucleotides read TGTGCCTGGAGTAGGCTAGCGGGAGGCGAGCAGTACTTC.

This clonotype was observed a handful of times. The CDR3 DNA follows: TGCGCCAGCAGCTTGTATGGGGGTCAAGAGACCCAGTACTTC. This gives the protein CASSLYGGQETQYF. The rearrangement uses TRBV5-1 and TRBJ2-5, with D possibly being TRBD1 or TRBD2 (5 bases each). The V end lost 1 base, the J end lost 2 bases, and 9 bases lay between the germline ends. The CDR3 spans 14 residues. Germline loops: CDR1 SGHRS, CDR2 YFSETQ.

This chain connects TRBV29-1 to TRBJ2-3; 9 bases are a match to TRBD2. Looked up from germline, CDR1 is SQVTM and CDR2 is ANQGSEA. This CDR3 is built from 14 residues. V gave up 4 bases and J gave up 5 bases; unmatched junction bases: 7. The CDR3 nucleotides are TGCAGCGTTGTCCGCGGGAGGGCCATAGATACGCAGTATTTT. Amino acid sequence: CSVVRGRAIDTQYF.

The V call is TRBV2, the J call TRBJ1-1, with D possibly TRBD1 on 6 matching bases. The CDR3 loop spans 15 amino acids. Germline lookup yields CDR1 SNHLY and CDR2 FYNNEI. Trimming took off 3 bases at V and 6 bases at J, with 17 bases between the two ends. CDR3 DNA: TGTGCCAGCAGTGAGGGGGTTACAGGGATGGCTGAAGCTTTCTTT. This translates into CASSEGVTGMAEAFF. Based on the CDR3 plus reference TRBV2 and TRBJ1-1, the full variable domain is EPEVTQTPSHQVTQMGQEVILRCVPISNHLYFYWYRQILGQKVEFLVSFYNNEISEKSEIFDDQFSVERPDGSNFTLKIRSTKLEDSAMYFCASSEGVTGMAEAFFGQGTRLTVV.

In its sample, this clonotype was seen a few times. The chain carries TRBV7-9 and TRBJ2-3; 9 bases match TRBD2. Germline V gene data show CDR1 as SEHNR and CDR2 as FQNEAQ (reference sequence). This CDR3 is built from 14 residues. V was clipped by 3 bases and J by 6 bases; unmatched bases: 4. CDR3 protein: CASSLVAGADTQYF. The CDR3 DNA is TGTGCCAGCAGCTTGGTAGCGGGAGCTGATACGCAGTATTTT.

As regards this clonotype: The junction does not match germline at one end; this may be a read error. This chain uses TRBV7-9 with TRBJ2-5; D gene unclear. The CDR3 is 11 residues long. CDR1 is SEHNR and CDR2 is FQNEAQ in the germline V gene (reference sequence). In nucleotides, the CDR3 is TGTGCCGGCAGCCCCTCGGAGACCCAGTACTTC. It encodes CAGSPSETQYF.

The rearrangement links TRBV6-2 or TRBV6-3 to TRBJ2-1; 13 bases agree with TRBD2. From germline, CDR1 is MNHEY and CDR2 SVGEGT. V dropped 5 bases and J dropped 8; count of bases not matched to a gene: 9. The CDR3 spans 16 residues. The CDR3 is CASSPLPGLAGHEQFF. CDR3 nucleotides: TGTGCCAGCAGTCCCCTACCGGGACTAGCGGGACATGAGCAGTTCTTC.

V is TRBV12-3 or TRBV12-4 and J is TRBJ2-1; possibly TRBD2 for D (7 bases). The V gene lost 1 base and the J gene lost 15 bases, with 10 bases spanning the gap. CDR3 length equals 11 residues. Here the CDR3 reads CASSLGGGPFF. The CDR3 DNA is TGTGCCAGCAGTTTAGGGGGGGGCCCGTTCTTC.

The chain joins TRBV2 to TRBJ2-7, with a weak D call TRBD1 (6 bases). CDR3 length equals 12 residues. Germline V gene sequence: CDR1 SNHLY, CDR2 FYNNEI. Trimming left V 11 bases short and J 2 bases short, with 13 bases between. CDR3 loop: CASTTGPYEQYF. The DNA for the CDR3 is TGTGCCTCCACCACAGGGCCCTACGAGCAGTACTTC.

This clonotype was picked up a small number of times. This chain joins TRBV5-5 and TRBJ1-5, with unresolved D. This CDR3 has 15 residues. The ends were cut back, 3 bases at V and 4 bases at J, with 14 bases in the middle. CDR1 is SGHKS, CDR2 YYEKEE, per germline (reference sequence). The CDR3 loop is CASSSEPSGNQPQHF. CDR3 DNA: TGTGCCAGCAGCTCCGAACCATCTGGGAATCAGCCCCAGCATTTT.

This clonotype was detected a few times. The V gene is TRBV7-2, the J gene TRBJ2-1; D may be TRBD1 (5 bases). Trimming removed 6 bases from V and 1 base from J, with 13 bases in between. This CDR3 has 15 residues. Germline CDR1 SGHTA, CDR2 FQGNSA. This CDR3 is CASRYDSASYNEQFF. CDR3 nucleotides: TGTGCCAGCAGATACGACAGCGCTTCCTACAATGAGCAGTTCTTC.

This clonotype was seen more than once but under ten times. The V and J genes are TRBV24-1 and TRBJ2-2; perhaps TRBD1 as D (6 bases). The CDR3 spans 16 residues. CDR1 and CDR2 from the germline V gene are KGHDR and SFDVKD. V was clipped by 0 bases and J by 4 bases, with 11 bases between them. The DNA for the CDR3 is TGTGCCACCAGTGATTTGTCAGGGGCGAGCACCGGGGAGCTGTTTTTT. The encoded protein is CATSDLSGASTGELFF.

The chain recombines TRBV24-1 with TRBJ2-5; D is unresolved. V shed 5 bases and J shed 1 base, with 7 bases lying between them. Germline CDR1 is KGHDR and CDR2 is SFDVKD. The CDR3 extends over 13 amino acids. For the CDR3, the DNA is TGTGCCACCAGTGTTGGGTCCCAAGAGACCCAGTACTTC. Amino acids: CATSVGSQETQYF.

This clonotype was picked up one time. The rearrangement uses TRBV18 and TRBJ1-1, with 9 bases matching TRBD1. Trimming cost V 5 bases and J 5 bases; bases outside gene matches: 6. The CDR3 covers 14 residues. Germline CDR1 and CDR2: KGHSH and LQKENI. DNA for the CDR3: TGTGCCAGCTCATATACAGGGGGCAGGACTGAAGCTTTCTTT. Protein product: CASSYTGGRTEAFF.

The chain has TRBV7-6 and TRBJ1-2; 7 bases match TRBD1. Germline V lookup: CDR1 SGHVS, CDR2 FNYEAQ. This CDR3 is 17 amino acids long. J gave up 9 bases and V 1 base, and 17 bases lay outside the gene matches. CDR3: CASSLGPRGEVIWSYTF. In DNA form, the CDR3 reads TGTGCCAGCAGCTTAGGCCCCAGGGGGGAGGTCATATGGAGCTACACCTTC.

The chain links TRBV24-1 to TRBJ2-1; 10 bases agree with TRBD2. V lost 3 bases and J lost 7; bases outside the gene matches: 14. Germline assignment: CDR1 KGHDR and CDR2 SFDVKD. This CDR3 spans 18 amino acids. This CDR3 reads CATSDGGLSGGALNEQFF. As DNA, the CDR3 is TGTGCCACCAGTGATGGGGGACTCAGCGGGGGGGCTTTAAATGAGCAGTTCTTC.

As DNA, the CDR3 is TGTGCCAGCAGAACTCCAGGGCGGAATACGCAGTATTTT. This codes for CASRTPGRNTQYF. This chain connects TRBV6-5 to TRBJ2-3; weak D call: TRBD1 (5 bases). This CDR3 spans 13 amino acids. V dropped 6 bases and J dropped 7 bases, with 14 bases sitting between them. The germline gives CDR1 MNHEY, CDR2 SVGAGI.